The 26 T cell receptor beta chains in this list originate from one sample, sequenced in a study of T cell responses to AZD1222 COVID-19 vaccine. Data came from immunoSEQ multiplex PCR; TCRdb stores just in-frame clones and leaves some out. Among roughly 120,000 clones listed, approximately 83% were seen once. This material consisted of peripheral blood, taken on day 0 of MenACWY control vaccination. The source is an adult in good health.

The J gene is TRBJ1-5, the V gene TRBV3-1 (or the pseudogene TRBV3-2), with TRBD1 as a possible D gene (5 bases). Germline V gives CDR1 LGHDT, CDR2 YNNKEL (reference sequence). V was clipped by 1 base and J by 0 bases, with 10 bases between them. The CDR3 runs 16 residues. The CDR3 DNA reads TGTGCCAGCAGCCAAGGACGTGGGGGTAGCAATCAGCCCCAGCATTTT. Translation gives CASSQGRGGSNQPQHF.

The chain carries TRBV6-2 or TRBV6-3 and TRBJ1-1; perhaps TRBD1 as D (5 bases). The ends were cut back, 5 bases at V and 0 bases at J, with 19 bases in the middle. The CDR3 runs to 17 residues. Germline V gene data show CDR1 as MNHEY and CDR2 as SVGEGT. For the CDR3, the DNA is TGTGCCAGCAGTGCCCGGGATTGGGGCCTCATGAACACTGAAGCTTTCTTT. It encodes CASSARDWGLMNTEAFF.

V is TRBV10-3 and J is TRBJ1-2; maybe TRBD1 (5 bases). The V gene's germline CDR1 is ENHRY and CDR2 SYGVKD. The CDR3 sequence is 14 residues long. V lost 11 bases, J lost 0 bases, and 16 bases lay in between. The CDR3 bases are TGTGCCGTCCGCCGGGGGGACTCTAACTATGGCTACACCTTC. Protein: CAVRRGDSNYGYTF.

The V call is TRBV5-4, the J call TRBJ2-1; D gene uncertain. The CDR3 spans 13 residues. Trimming shortened V by 4 bases and J by 4 bases, and 9 bases separated the two germline ends. Germline CDR1 and CDR2: SGHNT and YYREEE (reference sequence). CDR3: CASSAILYNEQFF. The CDR3 DNA reads TGTGCCAGCAGCGCTATCCTATACAATGAGCAGTTCTTC.

The chain combines TRBV10-2 with TRBJ1-5, with D tentatively TRBD1 (5 bases). V was pared by 7 bases and J by 2 bases, with 12 bases between. The CDR3 runs to 14 residues. Per germline, CDR1 WSHSY and CDR2 SAAADI. This CDR3 is CASTQAGGNQPQHF. In nucleotides, the CDR3 is TGCGCCAGCACACAGGCGGGGGGCAATCAGCCCCAGCATTTT.

The chain has TRBV5-1 and TRBJ1-5; 9 bases agree with TRBD1. This CDR3 has 15 amino acids. The germline CDR1 and CDR2 sequences are SGHRS and YFSETQ. V shed 0 bases and J 4 bases; nucleotides not matched to a gene: 2. The CDR3 is CASSLGGQGNQPQHF. DNA for the CDR3: TGCGCCAGCAGCTTGGGGGGACAGGGTAATCAGCCCCAGCATTTT.

J is TRBJ2-6 and V is TRBV13; D unclear. The CDR3 runs 15 residues. Trimming stripped 5 bases from V and 0 bases from J, with 8 bases between. The germline V gene has CDR1 PRHDT and CDR2 FYEKMQ (reference sequence). The CDR3 loop reads CASSRRFSGANVLTF. DNA for the CDR3: TGTGCCAGCAGCCGCAGATTCTCTGGGGCCAACGTCCTGACTTTC.

The rearrangement uses TRBV2 and TRBJ2-3; D is undetermined. The V end was cut by 5 bases, the J end by 0 bases, with 3 bases between. The CDR3 is 12 amino acids. The germline CDR1 and CDR2 sequences are SNHLY and FYNNEI. CDR3 in amino acids: CASSFSTDTQYF. As DNA, the CDR3 is TGTGCCAGCAGTTTTAGCACAGATACGCAGTATTTT. Filled out from reference TRBV2 and TRBJ2-3, the complete variable domain reads EPEVTQTPSHQVTQMGQEVILRCVPISNHLYFYWYRQILGQKVEFLVSFYNNEISEKSEIFDDQFSVERPDGSNFTLKIRSTKLEDSAMYFCASSFSTDTQYFGPGTRLTVL.

J is TRBJ1-2 and V is TRBV15; no definite D call. CDR3 size: 15 residues. Trimming shortened V by 0 bases and J by 0 bases, and 8 bases separated the two germline ends. Per the germline V gene, CDR1 is LNHNV and CDR2 is YYDKDF (reference sequence). The CDR3 sequence is CATSRDGVPNYGYTF. DNA of the CDR3: TGTGCCACCAGCAGAGATGGGGTCCCTAACTATGGCTACACCTTC.

The chain has TRBV15 and TRBJ1-4, with no clear D. Germline V gives CDR1 LNHNV, CDR2 YYDKDF (reference sequence). The CDR3 extends over 13 amino acids. The ends were cut back, 3 bases at V and 5 bases at J, with 7 bases in the middle. The CDR3 reads CATSRDSNEKLFF. CDR3 in DNA: TGTGCCACCAGCAGGGACTCGAATGAAAAACTGTTTTTT.

The CDR3 nucleotides read TGCAGCGTTGGTTTGTCGCGGAGGACAGGGTCTCGGGGATGCCCGGGAAACACCATATATTTT. This encodes CSVGLSRRTGSRGCPGNTIYF. The J gene is TRBJ1-3, the V gene TRBV29-1, with 8 positions matching TRBD1. V lost 4 bases and J lost 4; bases outside the gene matches: 27. Germline lookup yields CDR1 SQVTM and CDR2 ANQGSEA. CDR3 length: 21 amino acids.

The chain uses TRBV10-3 and TRBJ2-1; 9 nucleotides line up with TRBD1. The V gene end was trimmed by 10 bases and the J gene end by 6 bases; junction bases not matched to a gene: 10. Germline CDR1 is ENHRY and CDR2 is SYGVKD. The CDR3 spans 14 residues. CDR3 protein: CASSPGTGSNEQFF. The CDR3 DNA reads TGTGCCAGTTCGCCCGGGACAGGGTCCAATGAGCAGTTCTTC.

This clone was observed once. The rearrangement joins TRBV6-2 or TRBV6-3 to TRBJ2-4, with D hard to call. This CDR3 has 13 amino acids. Trimming cost V 2 bases and J 5 bases, with 7 bases left between them. The germline V gene encodes CDR1 MNHEY and CDR2 SVGEGT. The CDR3, as DNA: TGTGCCAGCAGTTACACACTTGAAAACATTCAGTACTTC. This gives the protein CASSYTLENIQYF.

This clone was recorded a few times. The chain couples TRBV18 to TRBJ2-7; D call uncertain. Germline loops: CDR1 KGHSH, CDR2 LQKENI. This CDR3 has 14 residues. With 0 bases removed from V and 0 bases from J, the gap between germline ends came to 6 bases. The CDR3 protein is CASSPPVVSYEQYF. In DNA form, the CDR3 reads TGTGCCAGCTCACCACCGGTTGTCTCCTACGAGCAGTACTTC.

This chain uses TRBV10-1 with TRBJ2-4, with D possibly being TRBD1 (5 bases). The CDR3 consists of 20 residues. The germline gives CDR1 WNHNN, CDR2 SYGVQD (reference sequence). The V end was cut by 4 bases, the J end by 0 bases, with 25 bases between. The CDR3 is CASSGLVEGAEPGAKNIQYF. CDR3 sequence (DNA): TGCGCCAGCAGTGGGCTAGTGGAAGGGGCTGAGCCAGGAGCCAAAAACATTCAGTACTTC.

The chain employs TRBV21-1 and TRBJ2-1; the D call of TRBD1 is as the table states it, not checked on the DNA. TRBV21-1 is described as a pseudogene. There are 13 residues in the CDR3. The CDR3 spells CASSKWGSDEQFF. CDR3 sequence (DNA): TGTGCCAGCAGCAAATGGGGCTCGGATGAGCAGTTCTTC.

The V and J genes are TRBV3-1 (or the pseudogene TRBV3-2) and TRBJ1-6; TRBD1 is a possible D gene (6 bases). The V end lost 1 base, the J end lost 0 bases, and 16 bases lay between the germline ends. The CDR3 loop spans 19 amino acids. The germline V gene encodes CDR1 LGHDT and CDR2 YNNKEL (reference sequence). The CDR3 protein is CASSQGWQGRSSYNSPLHF. The CDR3 DNA follows: TGTGCCAGCAGCCAAGGCTGGCAGGGGAGAAGCTCCTATAATTCACCCCTCCACTTT.

The chain joins TRBV7-6 to TRBJ2-3; 8 bases are shared with TRBD2. Trimming removed 2 bases from V and 6 bases from J; junction bases left unmatched: 7. The CDR3 has 15 residues. From germline, CDR1 is SGHVS and CDR2 FNYEAQ. CDR3 bases: TGTGCCAGCAGCTTATGGCTAGCGGGCGGGGATACGCAGTATTTT. Its translation: CASSLWLAGGDTQYF.

The CDR3 coding sequence is TGTGCCAGCAGCGATCGGGACAGGACCTACGAGCAGTACTTC. It yields the protein CASSDRDRTYEQYF. The chain links TRBV6-5 to TRBJ2-7, with 8 bases lining up with TRBD1. The CDR3 runs to 14 residues. V shed 6 bases and J 2 bases; nucleotides not matched to a gene: 6. Germline V gene sequence: CDR1 MNHEY, CDR2 SVGAGI.

V and J are TRBV14 and TRBJ2-7; D is tentatively TRBD1 or TRBD2 (5 bases each). The DNA matches TRBJ2-1 better at its end, which makes the J call doubtful. The CDR3 totals 17 residues. Germline CDR1 is SGHDN and CDR2 is FVKESK. The CDR3 protein is CASSQRLGTAFGSEQFF. The CDR3 region has the DNA TGTGCCAGCAGCCAAAGGTTGGGGACCGCCTTCGGTAGTGAGCAGTTCTTC.

The chain has TRBV4-3 and TRBJ1-4; 8 nucleotides match TRBD1. Trimming took 1 base from V and 5 from J; bases not matched to a gene: 3. CDR1 is LGHNA and CDR2 is YSLEER in the germline V gene. The CDR3 is 15 residues long. This chain's CDR3 is CASSQARDRNEKLFF. DNA of the CDR3: TGCGCCAGCAGCCAAGCACGGGACAGGAATGAAAAACTGTTTTTT.

Notes on this clone: Compared with germline, one end of the junction differs, possibly owing to a read error. This rearrangement joins TRBV19 to TRBJ1-1; weak D call: TRBD1 (6 bases). This CDR3 has 15 amino acids. Germline V lookup: CDR1 LNHDA, CDR2 SQIVND (reference sequence). This CDR3 is CASSLQPTGNTEAFF. The DNA for the CDR3 is TGTGCTAGTAGTCTACAACCGACAGGGAACACTGAAGCTTTCTTT.

The chain couples TRBV7-6 to TRBJ1-4; no definite D call. V lost 1 base and J lost 10, with 16 bases in between. The CDR3 has 15 amino acids. Germline V gene data show CDR1 as SGHVS and CDR2 as FNYEAQ. DNA of the CDR3: TGTGCCAGCAGCTTAGAAGAAGGGCGGCGTGGAAAACTGTTTTTT. Amino acids: CASSLEEGRRGKLFF.

In its sample, this clone was seen once. V is TRBV2 and J is TRBJ2-7; D is undetermined. CDR3 length equals 13 residues. V was clipped by 4 bases and J by 3 bases, with 10 bases between them. Germline assignment: CDR1 SNHLY and CDR2 FYNNEI. This chain's CDR3 is CASSGTRVYEQYF. As DNA, the CDR3 is TGTGCCAGCAGTGGAACCCGGGTCTACGAGCAGTACTTC.

The V and J genes are TRBV10-2 and TRBJ2-3; unclear D gene. Germline V gene data show CDR1 as WSHSY and CDR2 as SAAADI. V was pared by 5 bases and J by 4 bases, with 7 bases between. The CDR3 extends over 12 amino acids. The CDR3 region is CASSRSADTQYF. The CDR3 nucleotides are TGCGCCAGCAGTAGGAGCGCAGATACGCAGTATTTT.

The chain carries TRBV19 and TRBJ2-2; D ambiguous. The CDR3 consists of 14 residues. Looked up from germline, CDR1 is LNHDA and CDR2 is SQIVND (reference sequence). Trimming took 7 bases from V and 5 from J, leaving 14 bases between them. This CDR3 reads CASTNAHQTGELFF. CDR3 in DNA: TGTGCCAGTACCAACGCACACCAAACCGGGGAGCTGTTTTTT.